This T cell receptor (beta chain) was sequenced during a study of regulatory T cells in long-lasting Graves disease. Assembly of TCR beta libraries relied on iRepertoire HTBI primers together with Arm-PCR of CDR3 regions. TCRdb analysed the multiplex PCR reads with MiXCR anew, one entry per CDR3 protein. Here the sample spans approximately 690,000 distinct CDR3 sequences, about 32% being singletons. V lost 3 bases to trimming and J lost 2 bases, with 10 bases between them. CDR3 length equals 14 residues. CDR1 and CDR2 from the germline V gene are MGHRA and YSYEKL. Time point indicated: persistent/refractory GD, antithyroid drugs over 5 years with positive TRAb. Researchers made the TCR library from RNA that was extracted from PBMCs. In Xi'an, China, an endocrinology department was the source of patients. Study-level points and caveats: The work looked only at peripheral blood and did not look at thyroid tissue. Favoring TRBV28, TRBJ1-2 and TRBJ2-5 was a feature seen in persistent disease. Sample size, which was small, may have reduced accuracy.

This clonotype was detected only a few times. The antigen is not known. The chain combines TRBV4-1 with TRBJ2-5; D is undetermined. The receptor comes from a female donor with Graves disease. Sample: peripheral blood mononuclear cells (PBMCs), taken when the disease was refractory, from a patient treated with antithyroid drugs. CDR3 sequence reads: CASSQFLRQETQYF. The CDR3 bases are TGCGCCAGCAGCCAGTTTTTGCGGCAAGAGACCCAGTACTTC.